This is a list of T cell receptor beta chains from one sample in a study of blood T cell repertoires in COVID-19. Sequencing used immunoSEQ multiplex PCR; TCRdb keeps in-frame clones, though not all of them. Among 180,000 or so clones listed, around 82% were seen once. The sample taken for sequencing was peripheral blood. These TCRs come from a woman of 80 years or more with acute or convalescent COVID-19. The CDR3 runs from the conserved cysteine through the conserved F or W. Fields, in order: D gene, V gene, clone size, J gene, CDR3 protein, CDR3 DNA. D genes are given only for firm matches. Expanded clones are given a class, and other clones once, few, many or no size at all.

D gene: TRBD2; V gene: TRBV2; clone size: -; J gene: TRBJ2-5; CDR3 protein: CASSILAGGEETQYF; CDR3 DNA: TGTGCCAGCAGTATTCTAGCGGGAGGTGAGGAGACCCAGTACTTC
D gene: TRBD2; V gene: TRBV4-1; clone size: once; J gene: TRBJ2-2; CDR3 protein: CASRASGGANTGELFF; CDR3 DNA: TGCGCCAGCAGAGCTAGCGGGGGGGCGAACACCGGGGAGCTGTTTTTT
D gene: -; V gene: TRBV18; clone size: -; J gene: TRBJ1-1; CDR3 protein: CASSPGQVLTEAFF; CDR3 DNA: TGTGCCAGCTCACCAGGGCAGGTATTGACTGAAGCTTTCTTT
D gene: -; V gene: TRBV5-1; clone size: -; J gene: TRBJ2-7; CDR3 protein: CASSLDTGPGEQYF; CDR3 DNA: TGCGCCAGCAGCTTGGATACAGGACCGGGCGAGCAGTACTTC
D gene: TRBD1; V gene: TRBV2; clone size: -; J gene: TRBJ1-2; CDR3 protein: CASSEARTTGASDYTF; CDR3 DNA: TGTGCCAGCAGTGAAGCACGGACGACAGGGGCGTCTGACTACACCTTC
D gene: -; V gene: TRBV4-1; clone size: few; J gene: TRBJ2-1; CDR3 protein: CASSPGNEQFF; CDR3 DNA: TGCGCCAGCAGCCCAGGGAATGAGCAGTTCTTC
D gene: -; V gene: TRBV9; clone size: -; J gene: TRBJ2-1; CDR3 protein: CASSVAVSRGKTYNEQFF; CDR3 DNA: TGTGCCAGCAGCGTAGCCGTCTCCCGGGGAAAGACCTACAATGAGCAGTTCTTC
D gene: TRBD1; V gene: TRBV5-4; clone size: -; J gene: TRBJ2-1; CDR3 protein: CASSSQGARNEQFF; CDR3 DNA: TGTGCCAGCAGCTCACAGGGGGCGAGGAATGAGCAGTTCTTC
D gene: TRBD2; V gene: TRBV27; clone size: -; J gene: TRBJ2-1; CDR3 protein: CASSLTAGVSYNEQFF; CDR3 DNA: TGTGCCAGCAGTTTAACAGCGGGAGTAAGCTACAATGAGCAGTTCTTC
D gene: TRBD1; V gene: TRBV18; clone size: -; J gene: TRBJ2-7; CDR3 protein: CASSPPGTGAGYEQYF; CDR3 DNA: TGTGCCAGCTCACCACCGGGAACAGGGGCGGGCTACGAGCAGTACTTC
D gene: -; V gene: TRBV12-5; clone size: -; J gene: TRBJ2-2; CDR3 protein: CATSGLASTGELFF; CDR3 DNA: TGTGCTACCAGTGGGCTAGCGAGCACCGGGGAGCTGTTTTTT
D gene: -; V gene: TRBV7-2; clone size: -; J gene: TRBJ1-1; CDR3 protein: CASSLFGGENTEAFF; CDR3 DNA: TGTGCCAGCAGCTTATTCGGCGGCGAGAACACTGAAGCTTTCTTT
D gene: TRBD1; V gene: TRBV3-1/TRBV3-2; clone size: -; J gene: TRBJ1-3; CDR3 protein: CASSHPPLGQGFSGNTIYF; CDR3 DNA: TGTGCCAGCAGCCACCCCCCCCTTGGACAGGGATTCTCTGGAAACACCATATATTTT
D gene: -; V gene: TRBV9; clone size: -; J gene: TRBJ2-3; CDR3 protein: CASSAAGPSTDTQYF; CDR3 DNA: TGTGCCAGCAGCGCTGCGGGACCGAGCACAGATACGCAGTATTTT
D gene: TRBD2; V gene: TRBV5-4; clone size: -; J gene: TRBJ2-5; CDR3 protein: CASSLGLAGFQETQYF; CDR3 DNA: TGTGCCAGCAGCTTAGGACTAGCGGGGTTCCAAGAGACCCAGTACTTC
D gene: -; V gene: TRBV7-3; clone size: -; J gene: TRBJ2-1; CDR3 protein: CASSPDGGAAGGQFF; CDR3 DNA: TGTGCCAGCAGCCCCGACGGAGGAGCGGCTGGAGGGCAGTTCTTC
D gene: TRBD2; V gene: TRBV5-4; clone size: -; J gene: TRBJ2-7; CDR3 protein: CASSLEGLAFEQYF; CDR3 DNA: TGTGCCAGCAGCTTGGAGGGACTAGCGTTCGAGCAGTACTTC
D gene: TRBD2; V gene: TRBV9; clone size: -; J gene: TRBJ2-5; CDR3 protein: CASSVSGTSPGTQYF; CDR3 DNA: TGTGCCAGCAGCGTAAGCGGGACCTCCCCAGGGACCCAGTACTTC
D gene: -; V gene: TRBV28; clone size: -; J gene: TRBJ2-7; CDR3 protein: CASSLSPQGRGEQYF; CDR3 DNA: TGTGCCAGCAGTTTATCCCCACAGGGTCGGGGCGAGCAGTACTTC
D gene: -; V gene: TRBV5-1; clone size: once; J gene: TRBJ2-7; CDR3 protein: CASSPLDSSYEQYF; CDR3 DNA: TGCGCCAGCAGCCCACTGGACTCCTCCTACGAGCAGTACTTC
D gene: TRBD1; V gene: TRBV10-3; clone size: -; J gene: TRBJ2-5; CDR3 protein: CAISLGTGVQETQYF; CDR3 DNA: TGTGCCATCAGTCTCGGGACAGGGGTACAAGAGACCCAGTACTTC